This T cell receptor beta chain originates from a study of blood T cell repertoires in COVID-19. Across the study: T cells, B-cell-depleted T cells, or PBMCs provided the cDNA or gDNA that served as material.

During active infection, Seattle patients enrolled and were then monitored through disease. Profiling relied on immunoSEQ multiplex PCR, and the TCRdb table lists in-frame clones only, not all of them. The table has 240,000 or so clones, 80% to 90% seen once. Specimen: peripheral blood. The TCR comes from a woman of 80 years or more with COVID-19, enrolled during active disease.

The CDR3 region is CASSFGAGGLYEQYF. The DNA for the CDR3 is TGTGCCAGCAGCTTTGGGGCGGGAGGGTTATACGAGCAGTACTTC. This chain links TRBV7-2 with TRBJ2-7; 9 bases fit TRBD2. The V and J ends lost 3 bases and 4 bases, in that order; junction bases with no gene match: 7. There are 15 residues in the CDR3. CDR1 and CDR2 from the germline V gene are SGHTA and FQGNSA.